This T cell receptor beta chain was obtained from a study of CXCR3-negative and CXCR3-positive naive CD8 T cells. Points from the study as a whole: When CXCR3-positive naive cells were set against CXCR3-negative naive cells, the former had more hydrophobic TRB CDR3s.

CDR3 length equals 15 residues. UMI-labeled TRB cDNA libraries were prepared by 5' RACE. One entry per CDR3 protein, without DNA, is what TCRdb gives after re-calling the 5' RACE reads. The specimen's table records 65,000 to 75,000 distinct CDR3 sequences. For this clonotype: Its antigen is unidentified.

The source material was naive CXCR3+ CD8+ T cells from blood. As for subset: CD45RO-CCR7+CD27+CD95- naive CD8+ T cells expressing CXCR3 (TNR3+). The chain couples TRBV12-3 or TRBV12-4 to TRBJ2-7; TCRdb calls TRBD1, which cannot be checked without DNA. This sequence was found in a human donor in good health. Some clones in this sample may be carry-over from other donors' samples. This CDR3 is CASSESSDISYEQYF.